Listed below are T cell receptor beta chains from one sample, sequenced in a study of identifying expanded T cells in peripheral blood. The assay was immunoSEQ multiplex PCR, and TCRdb's table has in-frame clones only and misses some. The table has around 100,000 clones, 88% seen once. The sequencing sample was made of blood. The receptors stem from a person between 18 and 70 years old in good health. CDR3s include the opening cysteine and the closing phenylalanine or tryptophan. Fields, in order: V gene, J gene, CDR3 protein.

>TRBV28|TRBJ1-3
CASSSSGLTSGNTIYF
>TRBV28|TRBJ2-3
CASRRTGTRHRASTDTQYF
>TRBV7-9|TRBJ1-5
CASSFRDQPQHF
>TRBV15|TRBJ1-2
CATSRRTGDGEGYTF
>TRBV7-9|TRBJ2-7
CASSQQGYEQYF
>TRBV7-2|TRBJ2-1
CASSSRGTSGRGNEQFF
>TRBV19|TRBJ1-6
CASSARDSHSPLHF
>TRBV6-1|TRBJ2-3
CASSLSGGLTDTQYF
>TRBV29-1|TRBJ1-2
CSVEGPNYGYTF
>TRBV6-6|TRBJ1-2
CASSISGNYGYTF
>TRBV6-1|TRBJ2-3
CASSGLGRGPPDTQYF
>TRBV4-2|TRBJ1-4
CASSQDRGGSPSVEKLFF
>TRBV21-1|TRBJ1-2
CANPVSGRGYTF
>TRBV7-2|TRBJ1-1
CASSQGRLNTEAFF
>TRBV9|TRBJ2-2
CASSEGPYTGELFF
>TRBV6-6|TRBJ1-2
CASSYSRGGHGYTF
>TRBV7-2|TRBJ2-7
CASSLQGGSYEQYF
>TRBV27|TRBJ2-2
CASRLAGGPVGELFF
>TRBV19|TRBJ1-2
CASRNGQDNYGYTF
>TRBV9|TRBJ1-2
CASSVGDRYGYTF
>TRBV18|TRBJ1-1
CASSPLVGSVGGTEAFF
>TRBV13|TRBJ1-2
CASSSENDGYTF
>TRBV6-1|TRBJ1-6
CASSEQVRGNSPLHF